This TCR beta chain is drawn from a study of identical twins. TCRdb re-analysed the 5' RACE reads in MiXCR, keeping a single row per CDR3 protein. The sample shows around 1.7 million distinct CDR3 sequences, around 29% of them seen only once. The CDR3 is made up of 15 amino acids. CDR1 and CDR2 from the germline V gene are MNHNS and SASEGT. Between the trimmed V and J ends, which lost 6 bases and 2 bases, there was a span of 15 bases. The TCR was taken from a newborn girl in good health. The sample taken for sequencing was cord blood. The genes are TRBV6-1 and TRBJ2-3, with D possibly called TRBD1 or TRBD2 (6 bases each). The CDR3 region has the DNA TGTGCCAGCAGCATTAGGGGGGCTGACACAGATACGCAGTATTTT. Protein product: CASSIRGADTDTQYF.